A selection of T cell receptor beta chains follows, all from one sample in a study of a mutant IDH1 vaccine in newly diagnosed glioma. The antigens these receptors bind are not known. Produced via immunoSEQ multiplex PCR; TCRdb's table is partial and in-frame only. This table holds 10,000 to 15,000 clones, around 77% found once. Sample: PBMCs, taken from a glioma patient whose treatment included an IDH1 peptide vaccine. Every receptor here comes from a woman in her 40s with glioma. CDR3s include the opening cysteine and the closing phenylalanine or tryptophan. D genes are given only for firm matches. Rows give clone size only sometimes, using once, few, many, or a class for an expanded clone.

CDR3nt: TGTGCCAGCAAGGAAGGTGGGGCCGAAGCTTTCTTT; CDR3aa: CASKEGGAEAFF; d_gene: .; abundance: medium-sized; v_gene: TRBV2; j_gene: TRBJ1-1
CDR3nt: TGTGCCAGCAGCGTTTCCGGGACTAGCGTCGACGAGCAGTACTTC; CDR3aa: CASSVSGTSVDEQYF; d_gene: TRBD2; abundance: .; v_gene: TRBV9; j_gene: TRBJ2-7
CDR3nt: TGTGCCACCAGCAGAGAAGACCGACTGGTTGGCTACACCTTC; CDR3aa: CATSREDRLVGYTF; d_gene: .; abundance: .; v_gene: TRBV15; j_gene: TRBJ1-2
CDR3nt: TGTGCCAGTAGCGTTGGTATCAATGAGCAGTTCTTC; CDR3aa: CASSVGINEQFF; d_gene: .; abundance: .; v_gene: TRBV19; j_gene: TRBJ2-1
CDR3nt: TGTGCCAGCAGCCCCCAACCCCCAGATACGCAGTATTTT; CDR3aa: CASSPQPPDTQYF; d_gene: .; abundance: .; v_gene: TRBV11-2; j_gene: TRBJ2-3
CDR3nt: TGCGCCAGCAGCCTGTGGGCTGTCAGCAAAGCTTTCTTT; CDR3aa: CASSLWAVSKAFF; d_gene: .; abundance: .; v_gene: TRBV5-1; j_gene: TRBJ1-1
CDR3nt: TGTGCCAGCTGCCCCCAGAGGCAAATTGAGGGGGAGGAATACTTC; CDR3aa: CASCPQRQIEGEEYF; d_gene: .; abundance: .; v_gene: TRBV27; j_gene: TRBJ2-7
CDR3nt: TGTGCCAGCAGCTCTTTTAGCGGGAGGGCGCGAGATGAGCAGTTCTTC; CDR3aa: CASSSFSGRARDEQFF; d_gene: TRBD2; abundance: .; v_gene: TRBV7-6; j_gene: TRBJ2-1
CDR3nt: TGTGCCAGCAGTCCCGCATATTCGGCAGATACGCAGTATTTT; CDR3aa: CASSPAYSADTQYF; d_gene: .; abundance: .; v_gene: TRBV5-5; j_gene: TRBJ2-3
CDR3nt: TGTGCCAGCAGCTTGCCGGGAATTACAGATACGCAGTATTTT; CDR3aa: CASSLPGITDTQYF; d_gene: .; abundance: .; v_gene: TRBV5-8; j_gene: TRBJ2-3
CDR3nt: TGTGCCAGCAGCCCGACAGGGTTGAACACTGAAGCTTTCTTT; CDR3aa: CASSPTGLNTEAFF; d_gene: TRBD1; abundance: few; v_gene: TRBV5-5; j_gene: TRBJ1-1
CDR3nt: TGTGCCAGCAGTTTGGGGACAGGGTACTACACCTTC; CDR3aa: CASSLGTGYYTF; d_gene: TRBD1; abundance: once; v_gene: TRBV6-5; j_gene: TRBJ1-2
CDR3nt: TGTGCCAGCAGCGTAGGATCCGTGGGTAACAATGAGCAGTTCTTC; CDR3aa: CASSVGSVGNNEQFF; d_gene: .; abundance: .; v_gene: TRBV9; j_gene: TRBJ2-1
CDR3nt: TGTGCCAGCAGCCCACAGGGCTTCGAGCAGTACTTC; CDR3aa: CASSPQGFEQYF; d_gene: .; abundance: once; v_gene: TRBV7-2; j_gene: TRBJ2-7
CDR3nt: TGTGCCAGCAGTGACCGGAGCTTCCGGGGGGCCGGGGAGCTGTTTTTT; CDR3aa: CASSDRSFRGAGELFF; d_gene: TRBD2; abundance: .; v_gene: TRBV2; j_gene: TRBJ2-2
CDR3nt: TGTGCCAGCAGTGTGTTTTTAGGGCGGGGGGGCCGAGATACGCAGTATTTT; CDR3aa: CASSVFLGRGGRDTQYF; d_gene: TRBD2; abundance: .; v_gene: TRBV27; j_gene: TRBJ2-3
CDR3nt: TGTGCCAGCAGCTTCGTTATACGGGACACCCAGTACTTC; CDR3aa: CASSFVIRDTQYF; d_gene: .; abundance: .; v_gene: TRBV7-2; j_gene: TRBJ2-5
CDR3nt: TGTGCCAGCAGCGGACCGCCCCGGGAGCAGTTCTTC; CDR3aa: CASSGPPREQFF; d_gene: .; abundance: .; v_gene: TRBV2; j_gene: TRBJ2-1
CDR3nt: TGTGCCAGCAGTTATGAAACAGGGGGCCGAGTAAACATTCAGTACTTC; CDR3aa: CASSYETGGRVNIQYF; d_gene: TRBD1; abundance: .; v_gene: TRBV6-6; j_gene: TRBJ2-4
CDR3nt: TGTGCCAGCAGCGTCCCCCTACTAGCGGGGACCAATGAGCAGTTCTTC; CDR3aa: CASSVPLLAGTNEQFF; d_gene: TRBD2; abundance: .; v_gene: TRBV9; j_gene: TRBJ2-1
CDR3nt: TGTGCCAGCAGCTTGTCACCCACAGATACGCAGTATTTT; CDR3aa: CASSLSPTDTQYF; d_gene: .; abundance: .; v_gene: TRBV5-4; j_gene: TRBJ2-3
CDR3nt: TGTGCCAGCTCACCACCGGGGGGACAGGGAAATTCACCCCTCCACTTT; CDR3aa: CASSPPGGQGNSPLHF; d_gene: TRBD1; abundance: .; v_gene: TRBV18; j_gene: TRBJ1-6
CDR3nt: TGTGCCAGTACATTGGGGTGGGGCAATGGCGGCTACACCTTC; CDR3aa: CASTLGWGNGGYTF; d_gene: .; abundance: .; v_gene: TRBV6-6; j_gene: TRBJ1-2